This TCR beta chain was captured by sequencing in a study of blood T cell repertoires in COVID-19. Across about two dozen US areas, participants ranged in age from about 18 to 90 years. Data came from immunoSEQ multiplex PCR; TCRdb stores just in-frame clones and leaves some out. Of about 300,000 clones listed, 90% are singletons. The sequence derives from a young woman who had recovered from COVID-19. The sample consisted of PBMCs or T cells enriched from blood (not recorded which).

The CDR3 reads CATRTGYGYTF. As DNA, the CDR3 is TGTGCCACCAGGACGGGCTATGGCTACACCTTC. This chain connects TRBV25-1 to TRBJ1-2; D not resolved. The CDR3 consists of 11 residues. V lost 10 bases to trimming and J lost 4 bases, with 10 bases between them. Per the germline V gene, CDR1 is MGHDK and CDR2 is SYGVNS.